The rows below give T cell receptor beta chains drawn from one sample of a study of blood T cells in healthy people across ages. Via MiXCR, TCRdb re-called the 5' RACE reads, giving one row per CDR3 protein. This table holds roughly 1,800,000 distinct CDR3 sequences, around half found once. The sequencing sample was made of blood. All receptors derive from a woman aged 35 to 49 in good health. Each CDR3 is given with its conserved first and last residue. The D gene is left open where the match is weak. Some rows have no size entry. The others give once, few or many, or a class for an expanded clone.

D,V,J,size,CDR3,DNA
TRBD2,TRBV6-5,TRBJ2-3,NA,CASSYSAGGATDTQYF,TGTGCCAGCAGTTACTCGGCGGGGGGGGCCACAGATACGCAGTATTTT
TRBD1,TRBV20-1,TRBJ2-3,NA,CSASFGTATSTDTQYF,TGCAGTGCTAGCTTTGGGACAGCTACTAGCACAGATACGCAGTATTTT
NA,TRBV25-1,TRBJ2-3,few,CASSEWGTSTDTQYF,TGTGCCAGCAGTGAATGGGGGACTAGCACAGATACGCAGTATTTT
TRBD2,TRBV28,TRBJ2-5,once,CASTTQSGGETQYF,TGTGCCAGCACCACGCAGAGCGGGGGCGAGACCCAGTACTTC
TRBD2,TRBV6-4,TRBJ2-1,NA,CASSDGAGAWNEQFF,TGTGCCAGCAGTGATGGAGCGGGGGCGTGGAATGAGCAGTTCTTC
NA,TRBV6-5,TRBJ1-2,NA,CASSYTNAYGYTF,TGTGCCAGCAGTTACACTAACGCCTATGGCTACACCTTC
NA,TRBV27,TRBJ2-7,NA,CASSFSQDTYEQYF,TGTGCCAGCAGTTTCTCGCAGGACACCTACGAGCAGTACTTC
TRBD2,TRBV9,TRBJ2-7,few,CASSVGVGLAGYEQYF,TGTGCCAGCAGCGTAGGAGTGGGACTAGCGGGGTACGAGCAGTACTTC
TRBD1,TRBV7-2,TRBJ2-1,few,CASRGSGTGHNEQFF,TGTGCCAGCCGCGGGTCCGGGACAGGGCACAATGAGCAGTTCTTC
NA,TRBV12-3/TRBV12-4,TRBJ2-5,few,CASSKIRETQYF,TGTGCCAGCAGCAAGATCCGGGAGACCCAGTACTTC
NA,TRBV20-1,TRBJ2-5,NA,CSAATRRKVETQYF,TGCAGTGCTGCAACTAGGAGGAAGGTAGAGACCCAGTACTTC
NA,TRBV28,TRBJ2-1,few,CASSLPLPQNYNEQFF,TGTGCCAGCAGTTTACCTCTTCCCCAAAATTACAATGAGCAGTTCTTC
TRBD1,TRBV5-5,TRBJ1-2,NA,CASSLGDSPSYGYTF,TGTGCCAGCAGCTTGGGGGACAGCCCCAGCTATGGCTACACCTTC
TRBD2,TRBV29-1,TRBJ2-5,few,CSVSLAGYQETQYF,TGCAGCGTTTCCCTAGCGGGGTACCAAGAGACCCAGTACTTC
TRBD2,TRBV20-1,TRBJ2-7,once,CSAGAAGGYEQYF,TGCAGTGCTGGTGCAGCGGGGGGTTACGAGCAGTACTTC
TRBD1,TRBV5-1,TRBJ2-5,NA,CASSNPPGQNQETQYF,TGCGCCAGCAGTAACCCCCCGGGACAGAACCAAGAGACCCAGTACTTC
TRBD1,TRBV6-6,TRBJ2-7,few,CASKSPGQSSYEQYF,TGTGCCAGCAAATCACCGGGACAGAGCTCCTACGAGCAGTACTTC
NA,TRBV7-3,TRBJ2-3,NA,CACSLSHNTDTQYF,TGTGCCTGCAGCTTAAGCCACAACACAGATACGCAGTATTTT
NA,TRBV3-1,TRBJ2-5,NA,CASSQGPRETGLATQYF,TGTGCCAGCAGCCAAGGGCCCCGAGAGACGGGGTTGGCGACCCAGTACTTC
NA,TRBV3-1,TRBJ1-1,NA,CAGSQEVLMNTEAFF,TGTGCTGGCAGCCAAGAAGTCCTTATGAACACTGAAGCTTTCTTT
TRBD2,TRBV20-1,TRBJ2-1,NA,CSATPLLAGGPDEQFF,TGCAGTGCTACCCCTCTTCTAGCGGGGGGGCCCGATGAGCAGTTCTTC
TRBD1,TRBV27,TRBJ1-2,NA,CASSLRGGGDGYTF,TGTGCCAGCAGTTTAAGGGGAGGGGGCGATGGCTACACCTTC
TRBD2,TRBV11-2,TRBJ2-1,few,CASSLDRGGVHEQFF,TGTGCCAGCAGCTTAGATCGGGGAGGGGTCCATGAGCAGTTCTTC
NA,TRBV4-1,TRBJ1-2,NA,CASSQDSGMAYGYTF,TGCGCCAGCAGCCAAGATTCAGGGATGGCCTATGGCTACACCTTC
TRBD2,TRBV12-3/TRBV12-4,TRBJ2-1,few,CASSRRGGLYNEQFF,TGTGCCAGCAGCCGGCGGGGGGGCCTCTACAATGAGCAGTTCTTC
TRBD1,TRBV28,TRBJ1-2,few,CASAGTGANYGYTF,TGTGCCAGCGCCGGGACAGGGGCTAACTATGGCTACACCTTC
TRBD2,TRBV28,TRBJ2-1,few,CATGGEQFF,TGTGCCACGGGGGGAGAGCAGTTCTTC
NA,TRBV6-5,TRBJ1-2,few,CASSYSQGGYTF,TGTGCCAGCAGTTACTCTCAGGGAGGCTACACCTTC
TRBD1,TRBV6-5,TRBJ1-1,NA,CASSRGTGKGEAFF,TGTGCCAGCAGCCGAGGGACAGGGAAGGGTGAAGCTTTCTTT
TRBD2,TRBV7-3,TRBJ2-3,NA,CASSLKGLAGVTDTQYF,TGTGCCAGCAGCTTAAAGGGACTAGCGGGGGTTACAGATACGCAGTATTTT
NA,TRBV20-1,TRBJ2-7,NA,CSASPSSYEQYF,TGCAGTGCTAGCCCCTCCTCCTACGAGCAGTACTTC
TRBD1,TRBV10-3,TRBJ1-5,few,CAISGQGRGSNQPQHF,TGTGCCATCAGTGGACAGGGTCGCGGTAGCAATCAGCCCCAGCATTTT
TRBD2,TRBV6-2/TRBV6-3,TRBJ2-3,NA,CASSYSRLAVTDTQYF,TGTGCCAGCAGTTACTCGAGACTAGCTGTCACAGATACGCAGTATTTT
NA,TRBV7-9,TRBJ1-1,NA,CASSIITGLVITEAFF,TGTGCCAGCAGCATCATCACAGGGCTCGTAATTACTGAAGCTTTCTTT
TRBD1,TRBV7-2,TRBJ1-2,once,CASSLAVDRVKANGYTF,TGTGCCAGCAGCTTAGCGGTGGACAGGGTAAAGGCAAATGGCTACACCTTC
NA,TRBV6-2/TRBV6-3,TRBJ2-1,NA,CASSNTRYNEQFF,TGTGCCAGCAGCAATACCAGATACAATGAGCAGTTCTTC
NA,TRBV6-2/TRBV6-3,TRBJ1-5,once,CASSYGEISNQPQHF,TGTGCCAGCAGTTATGGGGAAATCAGCAATCAGCCCCAGCATTTT
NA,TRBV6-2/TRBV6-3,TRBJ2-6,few,CASRPVDLGANVLTF,TGTGCCAGCCGCCCCGTGGACCTTGGGGCCAACGTCCTGACTTTC
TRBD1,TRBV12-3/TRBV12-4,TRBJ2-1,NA,CASSGPQQGVGWGEQFF,TGTGCCAGCAGTGGGCCTCAACAGGGGGTCGGCTGGGGTGAGCAGTTCTTC
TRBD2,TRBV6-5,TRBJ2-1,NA,CASSRGLVTADEQFF,TGTGCCAGCAGTCGGGGACTAGTCACTGCAGATGAGCAGTTCTTC
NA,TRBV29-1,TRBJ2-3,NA,CSDRRSTDTQYF,TGCAGCGACAGGCGAAGCACAGATACGCAGTATTTT
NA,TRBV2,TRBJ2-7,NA,CASIPLNYEQYF,TGTGCCAGCATCCCACTCAACTACGAGCAGTACTTC
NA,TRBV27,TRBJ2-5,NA,CASSPGTERETQYF,TGTGCCAGCAGTCCGGGGACCGAACGAGAGACCCAGTACTTC
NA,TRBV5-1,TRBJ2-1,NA,CASSWAGTPYNEQFF,TGCGCCAGCAGCTGGGCGGGGACACCGTACAATGAGCAGTTCTTC
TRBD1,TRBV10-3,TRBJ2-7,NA,CAISPHGGTGEDEQYF,TGTGCCATCAGCCCTCATGGGGGGACAGGGGAAGACGAGCAGTACTTC
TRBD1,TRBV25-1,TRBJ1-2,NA,CASSGVGQENGYTF,TGTGCCAGCAGTGGCGTCGGACAGGAGAATGGCTACACCTTC